This T cell receptor beta chain emerged from a study of shared clonotypes between healthy human individuals (dated by TCRdb to about 2020). Concerning the study at large: The cohort included three men and two women between 18 and 49 years of age. Per donor, three plates each were used for CD4 naive and CD4 memory, two for CD8 naive, and one for CD8 memory. Blood TCR repertoires of five healthy adults were deeply sequenced to estimate repertoire size and the extent of clonotype sharing between individuals. To increase sequencing depth and limit assay-specific biases, TCR repertoire library preparation and sequencing were carried out by different laboratories using diverse techniques. Leukapheresis yielded between about 0.9 and 10 billion PBMCs per donor.

Donors were healthy HIV-negative adults with no recently reported acute infections or vaccinations. Every donor was a Caucasian adult living in Nashville, Tennessee, USA. CD8 memory samples combined magnetically selected CD45RO+ cells with CCR7-negative CD45RA+ effector memory (TemRA) cells. Blood was collected by leukapheresis, and PBMCs were isolated by Ficoll-Histopaque density gradient centrifugation and then cryopreserved in liquid nitrogen vapor phase. Analytical flow cytometry was used to check the purity and quantity of each magnetically sorted T cell population. Genomic DNA was isolated from every sorted fraction and measured by UV absorbance on a Nanodrop 2000c. What the work shows at the level of the full study, not this receptor alone: Naive subsets generally had larger estimated clonotype richness than memory subsets did. Even with the large sequencing depth, rarefaction of the sorted-subset datasets indicated that sequencing was incomplete. Across a few donors, roughly 5% of naive CD4, approximately 3.6% of naive CD8, 2.3% of memory CD4, and roughly 0.4% of memory CD8 clonotypes were shared. Pairwise subsampling led to the expectation that sequencing depth would affect the degree of clonotype sharing among donors. Because the study included only a small number of donors, the genetic and exposure-history diversity represented was limited. Clonotypes shared by all four sorted-subset donors showed higher generation probabilities than non-shared clonotypes. Sampling was restricted to blood, and TCR repertoires in tissues likely differ from the TCR repertoires found in blood.

In the germline V gene, CDR1 corresponds to SNHLY and CDR2 to FYNNEI. The CDR3 covers 18 residues, taking in both the cysteine and the phenylalanine. Only the CDR3 portion is preserved as DNA: 54 bases, with reading frame beginning at the first base. Relative to germline, V is missing 2 bases and J is missing 3 bases, with 3 bases of the junction outside any gene match. Using the deep immunoSEQ assay, multiplex PCR amplified TCR CDR3 regions from genomic DNA. Genomic DNA extracted from each cell subset was distributed evenly over all wells of several immunoSEQ 96-well plates, and each plate served as one replicate. For sorted subsets, about 200 ng genomic DNA, equal to some 28,000 T cell genomes, was loaded into each replicate PCR. Purified libraries were quantified with a Qubit 3.0 fluorometer, sized on a Bioanalyzer 2100, and re-quantified with the KAPA Library Quantification kit. A separate single-read 150-cycle Illumina NextSeq 550 flow cell was used to sequence each immunoSEQ 96-well plate. The source study handled its data this way. Because the immunoSEQ output included only junctional sequences and no quality scores, the filtering could not be the same as the filtering used for full-length reads. Sequences were annotated with PyIR, a Python wrapper for IgBLAST v1.9, using IMGT germline references to assign V/J genes and CDR3. Any read was removed if the V/J assignment was weak (E-value above 1e-6), the CDR3 was missing, or the read contained stop codons, out-of-frame junctions, or ambiguous translated residues. V3J clonotypes were defined as sequences sharing an identical inferred V gene, J gene, and CDR3 amino acid sequence. Percentage overlap between repertoires was computed as shared unique clonotypes divided by the size of the smaller repertoire. Richness of each repertoire was evaluated using RTK rarefaction, the Chao1 estimator, and Recon v2.1 estimates of unobserved clonotypes. For all TCRbeta clonotypes obtained by the gDNA method from a handful of donors, generation probabilities were computed with OLGA. Imported from immuneACCESS, the table was reduced by TCRdb to in-frame sequences with V and J called. These copies leave out some clones; in studies compared against another copy, an unresolved V gene accounts for under half, and the cause of the remainder is not known. V, J and clone size derive from that table, while D and trimming were established from the DNA sequence. The sample table records some 380,000 clones; 90% to 98% of these occur just once. The ten largest clones represent around 0.3% of the sample.

On this clone: The specificity of this receptor is unknown. Per-nucleotide qualities are absent, and no much larger clonotype sits a single base away.

Sequencing was performed on memory CD8+ T cells sorted from blood. The sample's cell subset or site label, in plain terms: CD45RO+ cells pooled with CCR7-negative TemRA cells. The receptor's source is a man younger than 40 in good health. The chain employs TRBV2 and TRBJ2-2, and TRBD2 matches 16 of the central bases. The DNA sequence is TGTGCCAGCAGTGAACAGGGACTAGCGGGAGGGGACACCGGGGAGCTGTTTTTT. This sequence encodes CASSEQGLAGGDTGELFF.